This TCR beta chain was profiled in a study of cytomegalovirus exposure and HLA in healthy donors. Germline values: CDR1 SGHRS, CDR2 YFSETQ. This CDR3 is built from 13 residues. J was trimmed by 4 bases and V by 4 bases; bases with no gene match: 3. Use of 60 Vbeta and 13 Jbeta primers characterized the PCR. The method was immunoSEQ multiplex PCR; TCRdb's version includes in-frame clones alone and lacks a portion of them. Of about 140,000 clones in the sample, around two thirds were seen once. The specimen was PBMCs. The receptor's source is a woman aged 35 to 49 in good health and CMV-seronegative. This rearrangement joins TRBV5-1 to TRBJ2-3, with 7 bases aligning to TRBD2. CDR3 protein: CASSLGGADTQYF. CDR3 DNA: TGCGCCAGCAGCCTGGGGGGGGCAGATACGCAGTATTTT.